This TCR beta chain was obtained from a study of control samples from healthy donors and cancer patients. This clone appeared once. The table came from immunoSEQ multiplex PCR; TCRdb's copy has only in-frame clones and leaves some out. The sample includes some 200,000 clones, just under 95% of them seen just once. The CDR3 spans 13 residues. Germline CDR1 is LGHDT and CDR2 is YNNKEL (reference sequence). V was pared by 6 bases and J by 7 bases, with 16 bases between. Sequences were obtained from blood. V gene TRBV3-1 (or the pseudogene TRBV3-2) combines with J gene TRBJ2-7, with D possibly being TRBD2 (5 bases). The TCR sequence derives from a man in his fifties in good health. DNA of the CDR3: TGTGCCAGCAGACGGTCTGCCCGGACTGAGCAGTACTTC. Encoded protein: CASRRSARTEQYF.